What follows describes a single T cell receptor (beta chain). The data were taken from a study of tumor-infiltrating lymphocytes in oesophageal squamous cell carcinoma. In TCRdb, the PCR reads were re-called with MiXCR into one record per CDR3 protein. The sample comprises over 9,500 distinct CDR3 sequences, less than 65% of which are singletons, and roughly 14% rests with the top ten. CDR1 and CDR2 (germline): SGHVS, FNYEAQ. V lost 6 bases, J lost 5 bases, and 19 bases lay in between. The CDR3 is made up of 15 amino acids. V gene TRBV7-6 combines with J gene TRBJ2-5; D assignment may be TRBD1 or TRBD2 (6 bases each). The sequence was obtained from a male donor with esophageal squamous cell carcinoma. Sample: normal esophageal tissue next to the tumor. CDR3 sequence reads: CASSRLEQRGETQYF. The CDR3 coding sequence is TGTGCCAGCAGTCGACTAGAGCAGAGGGGGGAGACCCAGTACTTC.